These 32 T cell receptor beta chains were all obtained from the same sample, sequenced in a study of tumor-infiltrating lymphocytes in primary liver carcinoma. TCR beta cDNA was reverse-transcribed from approximately 0.45 ug of total RNA. The reaction used a constant-region primer and ProtoScript II reverse transcriptase. It was through three nested multiplex PCR rounds of slightly modified ARM-PCR that TCR beta libraries arose. TRBV1-TRBV30 forward primers and a C-beta reverse primer were used in the first two PCR rounds, which each ran for approximately 11 cycles. TCRdb re-derived calls from the multiplex PCR reads in MiXCR, one entry per CDR3 protein. This sample has 150,000 to 200,000 distinct CDR3 sequences, with roughly three fifths found just once. Unsorted whole blood supplied the blood RNA, and germline DNA was isolated too. The sample taken for sequencing was peripheral blood. The receptors shown here come from a man aged 40-50 years with primary liver carcinoma and hepatitis B virus infection.

As concerns this clonotype: Mismatch with germline at one junction end may stem from a read error. This chain connects TRBV10-2 to TRBJ2-1; D is perhaps TRBD2 (6 bases). The CDR3 is 14 residues long. Germline V gene data show CDR1 as WSHSY and CDR2 as SAAADI. The CDR3 region is CASSTGRAHNKQFF. The CDR3 DNA follows: TGCGCCAGCAGTACCGGGAGAGCCCACAATAAGCAGTTCTTC.

For this clonotype: A read error may produce the germline difference seen at one junction end. V usage is TRBV12-3 or TRBV12-4 and J usage is TRBJ2-2; possible D gene TRBD1, 6 bases. The CDR3 sequence is 15 residues long. The CDR3 here is CANSLVQGDHGELFF. CDR3 nucleotide sequence: TGTGCCAACAGTTTAGTACAGGGTGATCACGGGGAGCTGTTTTTT.

A note on this clonotype: As the CDR3 is not closed by the conserved phenylalanine or tryptophan, this likely results from a read error. The DNA is omitted, as the CDR3 cannot be located on it reliably, and the CDR3 follows TCRdb's listing. J is TRBJ2-5 and V is TRBV11-2; the table gives TRBD1 as D, unverified against the DNA. Counting both end residues, the CDR3 totals 14 amino acids. The germline V gene encodes CDR1 SGHAT and CDR2 FQNNGV. CDR3: CASSRGDRWETQYL.

About this clonotype: A read error is likely, as this CDR3 ends without the conserved phenylalanine or tryptophan. This sequence joins TRBV11-2 and TRBJ2-7; unclear D gene. In germline, CDR1 is SGHAT, CDR2 FQNNGV. This CDR3 region has 14 residues. CDR3 protein: CASSLDAISYEQYY. The CDR3 DNA follows: TGTGCAAGCAGTTTAGATGCGATATCCTATGAGCAGTACTAC.

Turning to this clonotype: A much larger clone sits a single nucleotide away, making a read error possible. Here the CDR3 omits its conserved ending phenylalanine or tryptophan, so a read error is the likely source. The chain combines TRBV4-2 with TRBJ2-3; perhaps TRBD2 as D (6 bases). The V end was cut by 2 bases, the J end by 1 base, with 7 bases between. This CDR3 contains 14 residues. The germline gives CDR1 LGHNA, CDR2 YNFKEQ. CDR3 region: CASSQWGGTDTQYS. Here the CDR3 DNA reads TGTGCCAGCAGCCAATGGGGGGGCACAGATACGCAGTATTCT.

On this clonotype itself: At one of its ends the junction is not consistent with the germline gene, which may arise from a read error. The rearrangement links TRBV12-3 or TRBV12-4 to TRBJ1-2; no clear D gene. This CDR3 region has 11 residues. The CDR3 spells CASSLGQGYSF. The CDR3 nucleotides are TGTGCCAGCAGTTTAGGGCAAGGTTACAGCTTC.

This chain connects TRBV6-5 to TRBJ1-2; TRBD1 might be the D (5 bases). Between the trimmed V and J ends, which lost 6 bases and 4 bases, there was a span of 24 bases. The CDR3 is made up of 17 amino acids. Germline CDR1 is MNHEY and CDR2 is SVGAGI. CDR3 nucleotide sequence: TGTGCCAGCAGCAGGACATGGCAAATATTTTCCGGCTATGGCTACACCTTC. It encodes CASSRTWQIFSGYGYTF.

As concerns this clonotype: A much larger clone sits a single nucleotide away, making a read error possible. This chain joins TRBV11-2 and TRBJ2-2; D possibly corresponds to TRBD2 (6 bases). This CDR3 has 16 amino acids. From germline, CDR1 is SGHAT and CDR2 FQNNGV. CDR3 amino acids: CSSSPIKGLNTGELFF. CDR3 coding DNA: TGTTCCAGCAGCCCTATTAAGGGACTTAACACCGGGGAGCTGTTTTTT.

This clonotype was seen only once. The V call is TRBV6-1, the J call TRBJ2-7; tentative D call: TRBD2 (6 bases). The germline V gene encodes CDR1 MNHNS and CDR2 SASEGT. Trimming cost V 0 bases and J 4 bases, with 7 bases left between them. The CDR3 spans 13 residues. In nucleotides, the CDR3 is TGTGCCAGCAGTGAAGCGAGCGGGTACGAGCAGTACTTC. It specifies CASSEASGYEQYF.

About this clonotype itself: A much larger clone lies one base from this, so it may be a read error. The V gene is TRBV29-1, the J gene TRBJ2-1; TRBD2 matches 11 bases. This CDR3 is built from 16 residues. Germline V lookup: CDR1 SQVTM, CDR2 ANQGSEA. V lost 5 bases, J lost 5 bases, and 11 bases stayed unmatched. The CDR3 region is CSVKGPLAGGHNEQFF. The CDR3 DNA reads as TGCAGCGTTAAAGGGCCTTTAGCGGGAGGGCACAATGAGCAGTTCTTC.

The J gene is TRBJ2-1, the V gene TRBV6-6; 13 bases are shared with TRBD2. V lost 7 bases and J lost 7; bases outside the gene matches: 10. CDR3 length equals 16 residues. The V gene's germline CDR1 is MNHNY and CDR2 SVGAGI (reference sequence). CDR3 DNA sequence: TGTGCCAGCATCAACCCCACTAGCGGGAGGGCAAATGAGCAGTTCTTC. This codes for CASINPTSGRANEQFF.

As regards this clonotype: Lacking the conserved final phenylalanine or tryptophan, this CDR3 likely reflects a read error. V usage is TRBV11-2 and J usage is TRBJ2-7; 8 positions agree with TRBD1. This CDR3 has 14 amino acids. After removal of 5 bases from V and 4 bases from J, the junction contained 7 bases not matched to a gene. Germline values: CDR1 SGHAT, CDR2 FQNNGV. CDR3 amino acids: CASSHDRGSYEQYL. The CDR3 nucleotides are TGTGCCAGCAGCCACGACAGGGGAAGTTACGAGCAGTACCTC.

Notes on this clonotype: The CDR3 end shows no conserved phenylalanine or tryptophan, and so a read error is likely. The genes are TRBV29-1 and TRBJ2-1; a possible D gene is TRBD2 (5 bases). Germline V gene sequence: CDR1 SQVTM, CDR2 ANQGSEA. This CDR3 contains 15 residues. The chain's CDR3 is CSVEAGRSSYNEQFL. CDR3 nucleotides: TGCAGCGTTGAGGCGGGTCGGAGCTCCTACAATGAACAGTTCTTG.

The J gene is TRBJ2-1, the V gene TRBV12-3 or TRBV12-4; maybe TRBD2 (6 bases). This CDR3 comprises 13 residues. V lost 1 base and J lost 8, with 9 bases in between. CDR3 DNA: TGTGCCAGCAGTTTAGATAGGGACTATGAGCAGTTCTTC. Its protein product is CASSLDRDYEQFF.

The CDR3 DNA sequence: TGTGCCAGCAGTGAAATTTTTAGGGGTGTCACCGACCCGGTGCGTAAACTGTTTTTT. Its protein is CASSEIFRGVTDPVRKLFF. The chain recombines TRBV6-1 with TRBJ1-4, with D possibly being TRBD1 (5 bases). The CDR3 loop spans 19 amino acids. Germline CDR1 and CDR2: MNHNS and SASEGT. The V and J ends lost 2 bases and 11 bases respectively, with 30 bases between them.

The V gene is TRBV11-2, the J gene TRBJ2-7; D is possibly TRBD1 (7 bases). This CDR3 is built from 15 residues. Trimming removed 3 bases from V and 7 bases from J, with 19 bases in between. Germline V CDR1 and CDR2: SGHAT, FQNNGV. CDR3 residues: CASSLPGGLGNEQYF. CDR3 nucleotide sequence: TGTGCCAGCAGCTTGCCAGGGGGGTTGGGCAATGAGCAGTACTTC.

The chain is built from TRBV4-1 and TRBJ2-5, with D unresolved. This CDR3 has 17 residues. Germline assignment: CDR1 MGHRA and CDR2 YSYEKL. V lost 0 bases and J 2 bases, leaving 16 bases between the germline ends. CDR3 protein: CASSQDGEQTYQETQYF. The CDR3 nucleotides read TGCGCCAGCAGCCAAGACGGTGAACAGACTTATCAAGAGACCCAGTACTTC.

V usage is TRBV6-1 and J usage is TRBJ2-1; 7 positions agree with TRBD2. From germline, CDR1 is MNHNS and CDR2 SASEGT. The ends lost 6 bases at V and 1 base at J; junction bases unmatched: 6. The CDR3 extends over 15 amino acids. CDR3 protein: CASRMAGDSYNEQFF. In DNA, the CDR3 is TGTGCCAGCAGAATGGCGGGAGATTCCTACAATGAGCAGTTCTTC.

Note on this clonotype: Its ends do not fully match the called genes, so a read error is possible. V is TRBV6-5 and J is TRBJ2-7; the D gene is possibly TRBD2 (6 bases). CDR1 and CDR2 from the germline V gene are MNHEY and SVGAGI. The CDR3 extends over 14 amino acids. This CDR3 is CDSRTGGEWNEQYF. Written as DNA, the CDR3 is TGTGACAGCAGAACAGGAGGGGAATGGAACGAGCAGTACTTC.

Concerning this clonotype itself: The CDR3 end shows no conserved phenylalanine or tryptophan, and so a read error is likely. The CDR3 loop reads CSFDLRETQYL. Written as DNA, the CDR3 is TGCAGCTTTGACCTCAGGGAGACCCAGTACCTC. The chain combines TRBV29-1 with TRBJ2-5; D uncertain. The CDR3 length is 11 residues. Per the germline V gene, CDR1 is SQVTM and CDR2 is ANQGSEA.

Comments on this clonotype: A read error is possible here, since a much larger clone lies one base away. This chain uses TRBV29-1 with TRBJ2-1; D is ambiguous. CDR3 size: 14 residues. Germline V gene data show CDR1 as SQVTM and CDR2 as ANQGSEA. V lost 2 bases, J lost 1 base, and 9 bases lay in between. The CDR3 protein is CSVELGGSYNEQFF. CDR3 sequence (DNA): TGCAGCGTTGAACTTGGCGGTTCCTACAATGAGCAGTTCTTC.

This clonotype was detected once. J is TRBJ2-5 and V is TRBV20-1, with D uncertain. V lost 3 bases and J lost 5, with 7 bases in between. CDR1 and CDR2 from the germline V gene are DFQATT and SNEGSKA (reference sequence). This CDR3 has 11 residues. CDR3 in DNA: TGCAGTGCTAGGGTCGCCGAGACCCAGTACTTC. As protein: CSARVAETQYF.

For this clonotype: Germline and junction disagree at one end, which may indicate a read error. V is TRBV11-2 and J is TRBJ2-7; no reliable D call. In germline, CDR1 is SGHAT, CDR2 FQNNGV. The CDR3 contains 13 residues. This CDR3 is CASSVDEVYEQYF. As DNA, the CDR3 is TGTGCAAGCAGCGTCGACGAGGTCTACGAGCAGTACTTC.

This clonotype has a single count. The conserved closing phenylalanine or tryptophan is absent in this CDR3, likely reflecting a read error. V and J are TRBV5-4 and TRBJ2-1; a weak D match, TRBD2 (6 bases). Germline assignment: CDR1 SGHNT and CDR2 YYREEE (reference sequence). This CDR3 is 15 amino acids long. Trimming pared 0 bases from V and 7 bases from J, leaving 14 bases between. The CDR3: CASSLGGGLTNEQFV. The CDR3, as DNA: TGTGCCAGCAGCTTGGGGGGAGGACTTACGAATGAGCAGTTCGTC.

This clonotype was picked up many times. The chain has TRBV11-2 and TRBJ2-7; 9 nucleotides match TRBD1. The CDR3 length is 20 residues. Trimming removed 0 bases from V and 5 bases from J; junction bases left unmatched: 20. Germline CDR1 SGHAT, CDR2 FQNNGV. CDR3: CASSLDPSYITGGGYHEQYF. The CDR3 region has the DNA TGTGCCAGCAGCTTAGACCCCTCCTATATCACAGGGGGCGGGTACCACGAGCAGTACTTC.

The sample holds a few counts of this clonotype. This chain connects TRBV4-1 to TRBJ1-1, with a weak D call TRBD1 (6 bases). Germline assignment: CDR1 MGHRA and CDR2 YSYEKL. This CDR3 contains 16 residues. Deletions cut 5 bases from V and 1 base from J, with 17 bases between. This CDR3 reads CASSVSEGGGNTEAFF. CDR3 bases: TGCGCCAGCAGCGTTAGCGAGGGGGGAGGGAACACTGAAGCTTTCTTT.

This sequence joins TRBV4-1 and TRBJ2-5; D call uncertain. The CDR3 has 13 residues. The V gene lost 1 base and the J gene lost 4 bases, with 7 bases spanning the gap. The V gene's germline CDR1 is MGHRA and CDR2 YSYEKL. The CDR3 reads CASSQGVTETQYF. DNA of the CDR3: TGCGCCAGCAGCCAAGGGGTGACAGAGACCCAGTACTTC.

V and J are TRBV4-1 and TRBJ1-4, with D possibly matching TRBD1 (6 bases). The V gene's germline CDR1 is MGHRA and CDR2 YSYEKL. CDR3 length: 17 amino acids. With 2 bases removed from V and 15 bases from J, the gap between germline ends came to 28 bases. The CDR3 coding sequence is TGCGCCAGCAGCCAAAAGTTCCTGGGAGGCGGACAGTCGAGGTTGTTTTTT. Translating it yields CASSQKFLGGGQSRLFF.

Details on this clonotype: This may come from a read error, since a much larger clone is one base off. This chain uses TRBV11-2 with TRBJ2-3, with 8 bases matching TRBD2. The CDR3 covers 16 residues. Per germline, CDR1 SGHAT and CDR2 FQNNGV. CDR3 in DNA: TGTGCCAGCACGGAGGGAGCGGGAGCCTACACAGATATGCAGTATTTT. Its protein product is CASTEGAGAYTDMQYF.

The gene calls are TRBV29-1 and TRBJ2-2; D assignment may be TRBD1 or TRBD2 (5 bases each). Trimming cost V 0 bases and J 10 bases, with 9 bases left between them. CDR3 length: 12 residues. The germline CDR1 and CDR2 sequences are SQVTM and ANQGSEA. CDR3 nucleotide sequence: TGCAGCGTTGAAGATCTTGGGACGGAGCTGTTTTTT. This translates into CSVEDLGTELFF.

This clonotype was observed a single time. A much bigger clone sits one base away, suggesting this may be a read error. The V call is TRBV30, the J call TRBJ1-5; maybe TRBD1 (5 bases). Per the germline V gene, CDR1 is GTSNPN and CDR2 is SVGIG (reference sequence). The CDR3 consists of 15 residues. V was clipped by 1 base and J by 6 bases, with 16 bases between them. The CDR3 bases are TGTGCCTGGAGTGGAATCGCAAGGGACGTTCAGCCCCAGCATTTT. This gives the protein CAWSGIARDVQPQHF.

On this clonotype itself: The junction departs from the called germline gene at one end, perhaps through a read error. The chain employs TRBV5-6 and TRBJ2-1; D uncertain. The germline V gene encodes CDR1 SGHDT and CDR2 YYEEEE. The CDR3 runs 13 residues. CDR3 residues: CASSLGLGNKQFF. CDR3 DNA: TGTGCCAGCAGTTTAGGGCTTGGCAATAAGCAGTTCTTC. The variable domain in full, completed from reference TRBV5-6 and TRBJ2-1, reads DAGVTQSPTHLIKTRGQQVTLRCSPKSGHDTVSWYQQALGQGPQFIFQYYEEEERQRGNFPDRFSGHQFPNYSSELNVNALLLGDSALYLCASSLGLGNKQFFGPGTRLTVL.